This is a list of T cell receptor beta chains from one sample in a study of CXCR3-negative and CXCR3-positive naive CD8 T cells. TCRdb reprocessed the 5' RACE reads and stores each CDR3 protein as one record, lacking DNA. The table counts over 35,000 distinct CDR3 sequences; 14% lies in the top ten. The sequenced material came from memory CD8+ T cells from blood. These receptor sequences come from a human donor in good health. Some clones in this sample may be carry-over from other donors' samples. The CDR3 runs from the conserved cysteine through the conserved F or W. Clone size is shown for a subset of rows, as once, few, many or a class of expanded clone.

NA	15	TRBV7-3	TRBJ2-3	CASSLGGARTDTQYF
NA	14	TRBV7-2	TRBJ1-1	CASSLVTGRTEAFF
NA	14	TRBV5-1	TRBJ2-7	CASSLGEAGGEQYF
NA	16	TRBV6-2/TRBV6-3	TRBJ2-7	CASTFTGGDSAYEQYF
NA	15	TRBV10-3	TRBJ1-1	CAIKDRGALNTEAFF
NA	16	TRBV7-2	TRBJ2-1	CASSLALSGSNNEQFF
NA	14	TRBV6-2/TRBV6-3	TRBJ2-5	CASSYRPGKETQYF
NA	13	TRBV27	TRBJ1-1	CASSRDRTVEAFF
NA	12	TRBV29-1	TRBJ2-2	CSVGMNTGELFF
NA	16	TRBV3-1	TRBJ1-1	CASSQVEGAVNTEAFF
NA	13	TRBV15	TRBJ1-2	CATSNLGVHGYTF
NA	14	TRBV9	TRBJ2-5	CASSESGGGETQCF
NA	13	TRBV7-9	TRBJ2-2	CASRGYDTGELFF
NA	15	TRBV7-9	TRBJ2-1	CASSLGTRDLDEQFF
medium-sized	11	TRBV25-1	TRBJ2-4	CASSGGDIQYF
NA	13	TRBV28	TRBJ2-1	CASRPNRDPEQFF
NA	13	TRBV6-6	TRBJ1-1	CASTTGPNTEAFF
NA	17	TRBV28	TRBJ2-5	CASIAAGGYLVKETQYF
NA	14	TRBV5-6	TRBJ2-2	CASSQGLAGRELFF
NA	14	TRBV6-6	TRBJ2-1	CAASIGATYNEQFF
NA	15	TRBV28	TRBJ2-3	CASNPEGGITDTQYF
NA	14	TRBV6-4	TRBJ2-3	CASSPNGDTDTQYF
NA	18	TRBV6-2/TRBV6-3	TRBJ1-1	CASSYPPYRDHFDTEAFF
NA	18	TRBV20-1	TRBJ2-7	CSARELGLAGASSYEQYF
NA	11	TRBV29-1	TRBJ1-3	CSVTGADTIYF
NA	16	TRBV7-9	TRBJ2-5	CASSFLPGRQQETQYF